In its sample, the clone carrying this T cell receptor (beta chain) was seen many times. No antigen is known for it. RNA transcripts gave rise to amplified TCR beta CDR3 regions. Researchers ran a first-round RT-PCR on the TCR CDR3 using the HTBI primer set. TCRdb reanalysed the multiplex PCR reads using MiXCR and keeps one entry per CDR3 protein. The sample lists about 270,000 distinct CDR3 sequences, 25% occurring once. The record originates from a study of T cells in Graves' hyperthyroidism and ophthalmopathy. Study conclusions and caveats: The model anticipated ophthalmopathy a median about six months pre-onset.

The V end lost 1 base, the J end lost 6 bases, and 10 bases lay between the germline ends. Per germline, CDR1 SQVTM and CDR2 ANQGSEA. The CDR3 runs to 12 residues. Source material: blood. This receptor was identified in a man in his forties with Graves' hyperthyroidism that later progressed to Graves' ophthalmopathy. The rearrangement links TRBV29-1 to TRBJ2-7; no definite D call. In DNA form, the CDR3 reads TGCAGCGTTGAAGGTTACACGGGCGAGCAGTACTTC. This encodes CSVEGYTGEQYF.